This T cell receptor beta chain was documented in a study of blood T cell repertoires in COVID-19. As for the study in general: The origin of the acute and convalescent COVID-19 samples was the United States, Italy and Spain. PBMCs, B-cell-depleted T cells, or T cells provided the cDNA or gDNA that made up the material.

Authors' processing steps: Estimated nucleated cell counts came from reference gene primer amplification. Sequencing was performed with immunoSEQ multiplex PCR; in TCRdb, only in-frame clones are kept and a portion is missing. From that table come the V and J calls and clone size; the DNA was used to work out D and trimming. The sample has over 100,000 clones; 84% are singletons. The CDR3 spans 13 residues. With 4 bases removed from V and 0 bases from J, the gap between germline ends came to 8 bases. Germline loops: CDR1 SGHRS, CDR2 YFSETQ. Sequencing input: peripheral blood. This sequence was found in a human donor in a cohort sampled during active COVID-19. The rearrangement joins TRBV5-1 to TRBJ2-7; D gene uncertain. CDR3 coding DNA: TGCGCCAGCAGCGCGGATAACTCCTACGAGCAGTACTTC. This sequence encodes CASSADNSYEQYF.